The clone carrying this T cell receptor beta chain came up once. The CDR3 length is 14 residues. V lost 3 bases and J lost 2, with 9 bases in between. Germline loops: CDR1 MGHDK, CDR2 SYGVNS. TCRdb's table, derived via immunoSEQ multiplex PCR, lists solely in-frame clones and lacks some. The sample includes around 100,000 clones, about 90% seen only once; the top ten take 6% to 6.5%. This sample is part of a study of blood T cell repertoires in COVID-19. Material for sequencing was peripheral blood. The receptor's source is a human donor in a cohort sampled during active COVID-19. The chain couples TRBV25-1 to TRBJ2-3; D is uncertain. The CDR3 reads CASSDRVATDTQYF. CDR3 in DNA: TGTGCCAGCAGTGATCGCGTCGCCACAGATACGCAGTATTTT.